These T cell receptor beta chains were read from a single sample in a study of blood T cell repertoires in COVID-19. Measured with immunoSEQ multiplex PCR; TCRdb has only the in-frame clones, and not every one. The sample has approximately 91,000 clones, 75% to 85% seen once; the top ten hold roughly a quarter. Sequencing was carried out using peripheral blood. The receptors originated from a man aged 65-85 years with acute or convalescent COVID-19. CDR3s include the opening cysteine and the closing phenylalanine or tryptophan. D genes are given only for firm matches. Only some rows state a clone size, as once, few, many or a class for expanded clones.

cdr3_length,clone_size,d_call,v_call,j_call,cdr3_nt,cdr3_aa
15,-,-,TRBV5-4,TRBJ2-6,TGTGCCAGCAGCAGAGACAGTTCTGGGGCCAACGTCCTGACTTTC,CASSRDSSGANVLTF
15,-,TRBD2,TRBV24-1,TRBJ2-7,TGTGCCACCAGTGATGGGGGACTAGCGGCCTACGAGCAGTACTTC,CATSDGGLAAYEQYF
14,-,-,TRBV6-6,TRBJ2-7,TGTGCCAGCAGTCCGAGCGTCACGACCTACGAGCAGTACTTC,CASSPSVTTYEQYF
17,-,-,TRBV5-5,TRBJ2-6,TGTGCCAGCAGCTTGCGTATATTGAGCTCTGGGGCCAACGTCCTGACTTTC,CASSLRILSSGANVLTF
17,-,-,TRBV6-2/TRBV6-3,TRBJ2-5,TGTGCCAGCAGTTATAGATGGGCGGGGGCGGCCCCAGGGACCCAGTACTTC,CASSYRWAGAAPGTQYF
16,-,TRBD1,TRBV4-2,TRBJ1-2,TGTGCCAGCAGCCAAGATCGCCAGGGGGCGGAGGATGGCTACACCTTC,CASSQDRQGAEDGYTF
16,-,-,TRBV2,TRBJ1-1,TGTGCCAGCAGTGAAGCGCACAGGGTAGGGGGAACTGAAGCTTTCTTT,CASSEAHRVGGTEAFF
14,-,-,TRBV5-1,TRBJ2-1,TGCGCCAGCAGCGTGGGGGAGGCGTTGGGTGAGCAGTTCTTC,CASSVGEALGEQFF
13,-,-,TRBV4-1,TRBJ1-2,TGCGCCAGCAGCCAACCATTGGCCTATGGCTACACCTTC,CASSQPLAYGYTF
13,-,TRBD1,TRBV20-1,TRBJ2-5,TGCAGTGCTAGTAGGACAGGGAAAGAGACCCAGTACTTC,CSASRTGKETQYF
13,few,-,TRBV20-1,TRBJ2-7,TGCAGTGCTAGTAGGGGCGACGACTACGAGCAGTACTTC,CSASRGDDYEQYF
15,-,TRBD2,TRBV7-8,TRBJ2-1,TGTGCCAGCAGCACCGGGACTAGGGTCCACAATGAGCAGTTCTTC,CASSTGTRVHNEQFF
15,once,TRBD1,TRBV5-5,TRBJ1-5,TGTGCCAGCAGCACCACAGGGGCTCCAAATCAGCCCCAGCATTTT,CASSTTGAPNQPQHF
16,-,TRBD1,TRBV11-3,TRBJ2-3,TGTGCCAGCAGCTTAAGGACAGGAGAGGCGGCAGATACGCAGTATTTT,CASSLRTGEAADTQYF
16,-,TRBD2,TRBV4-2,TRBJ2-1,TGTGCCAGCAGCAGGACTAGCGGGAGGGTTATTAGTGAGCAGTTCTTC,CASSRTSGRVISEQFF
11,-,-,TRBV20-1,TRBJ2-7,TGCAGTGCTAGAGAACAAATCGAGCAGTACTTC,CSAREQIEQYF
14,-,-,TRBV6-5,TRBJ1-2,TGTGCCAGCAGTTTCATTTCAGGTGGATATGGCTACACCTTC,CASSFISGGYGYTF